This T cell receptor (beta chain) derives from a study of blood T cells in healthy people across ages. On this clonotype itself: Its antigen is not known.

The authors isolated at least 6 million PBMCs per sample. Study conclusions and caveats: Older individuals had lower TCR beta diversity per million T cells (the decline was roughly linear). Naive T cell percentage showed a strong correlation with the diversity of TCR beta.

Through a sample-barcoded 5' primer and a J-beta primer mix, a second PCR was run for roughly 7 to 11 cycles. TCRdb re-called the 5' RACE reads through MiXCR, storing one row per CDR3 protein. The table has about 900,000 distinct CDR3 sequences, approximately 65% seen once. CDR3 length: 17 residues. The germline gives CDR1 SGHTA, CDR2 FQGTGA. The V end lost 2 bases, the J end lost 0 bases, and 13 bases lay between the germline ends. The chain couples TRBV7-3 to TRBJ2-2, with D hard to call. The specimen sequenced was blood. This receptor was taken from a man aged 25-45 years in good health. DNA of the CDR3: TGTGCCAGCAGCTTATCTTCTAGACAACCGAACACCGGGGAGCTGTTTTTT. Translated, it gives CASSLSSRQPNTGELFF.